This record looks at one TCR beta chain sequence and its context. This sample stems from a study of OX40 agonist ivuxolimab in advanced cancers. There are 15 residues in the CDR3. CDR1 MGHRA and CDR2 YSYEKL come from the germline V gene. The V segment lost 3 bases and the J segment 2 bases; nucleotides outside the gene matches: 3. Data came from immunoSEQ multiplex PCR; TCRdb stores just in-frame clones and leaves some out. Of about 71,000 clones detected, 94% appear once; the ten largest clones hold 15% to 18%. The sequence came from an adult with an advanced solid tumor such as melanoma, head and neck, liver or kidney cancer. The sample consisted of CD4+ or CD8+ T cells sorted from blood, taken in a trial of the OX40 agonist ivuxolimab. The chain couples TRBV4-1 to TRBJ2-3; 9 bases are shared with TRBD1. The DNA of the CDR3 is TGCGCCAGCAGCCAGCCACAGGGGGCCACAGATACGCAGTATTTT. The encoded protein is CASSQPQGATDTQYF.